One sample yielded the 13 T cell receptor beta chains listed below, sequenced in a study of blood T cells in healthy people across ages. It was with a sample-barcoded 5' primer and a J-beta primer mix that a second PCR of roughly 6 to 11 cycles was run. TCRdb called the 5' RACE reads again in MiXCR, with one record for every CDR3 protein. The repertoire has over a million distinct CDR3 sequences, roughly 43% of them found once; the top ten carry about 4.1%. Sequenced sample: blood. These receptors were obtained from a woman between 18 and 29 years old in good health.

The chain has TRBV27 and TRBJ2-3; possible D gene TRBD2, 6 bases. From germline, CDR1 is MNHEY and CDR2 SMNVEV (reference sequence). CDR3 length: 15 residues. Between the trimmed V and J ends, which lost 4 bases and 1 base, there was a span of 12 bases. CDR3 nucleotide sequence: TGTGCCAGCAGTTCACAGCGACTAGGCACAGATACGCAGTATTTT. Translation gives CASSSQRLGTDTQYF.

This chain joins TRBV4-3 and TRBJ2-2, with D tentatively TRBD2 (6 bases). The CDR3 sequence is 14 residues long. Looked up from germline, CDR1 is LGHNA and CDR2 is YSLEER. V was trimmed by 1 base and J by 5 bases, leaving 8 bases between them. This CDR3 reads CASSQVGGTGELFF. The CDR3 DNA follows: TGCGCCAGCAGCCAAGTTGGGGGGACCGGGGAGCTGTTTTTT.

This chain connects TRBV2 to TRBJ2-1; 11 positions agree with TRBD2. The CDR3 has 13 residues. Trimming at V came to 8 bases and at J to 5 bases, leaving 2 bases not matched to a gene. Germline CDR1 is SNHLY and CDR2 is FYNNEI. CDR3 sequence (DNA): TGTGCCAGCGCGGGACTAGCGGACAATGAGCAGTTCTTC. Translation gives CASAGLADNEQFF.

For the CDR3, the DNA is TGTGCCAGCAGCGCCGACAGGGGTGAACCCTACGAGCAGTACTTC. Translated: CASSADRGEPYEQYF. This rearrangement joins TRBV7-2 to TRBJ2-7, with 8 positions matching TRBD1. V lost 5 bases to trimming and J lost 2 bases; unmatched junction nucleotides: 8. The CDR3 contains 15 residues. Germline lookup yields CDR1 SGHTA and CDR2 FQGNSA.

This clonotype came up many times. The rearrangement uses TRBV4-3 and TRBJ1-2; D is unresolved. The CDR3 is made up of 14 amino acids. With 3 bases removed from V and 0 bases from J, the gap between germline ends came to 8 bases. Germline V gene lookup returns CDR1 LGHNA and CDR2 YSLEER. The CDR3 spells CASSHIQPNYGYTF. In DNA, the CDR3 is TGCGCCAGCAGCCACATACAACCTAACTATGGCTACACCTTC.

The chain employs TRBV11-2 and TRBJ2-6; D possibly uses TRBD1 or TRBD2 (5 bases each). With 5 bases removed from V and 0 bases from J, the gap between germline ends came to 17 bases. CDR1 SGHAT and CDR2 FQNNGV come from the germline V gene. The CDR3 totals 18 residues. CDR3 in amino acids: CASSVTGRTSSGANVLTF. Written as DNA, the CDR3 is TGTGCCAGCAGCGTGACGGGACGGACGAGCTCTGGGGCCAACGTCCTGACTTTC. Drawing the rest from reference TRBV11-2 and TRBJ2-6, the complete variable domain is EAGVAQSPRYKIIEKRQSVAFWCNPISGHATLYWYQQILGQGPKLLIQFQNNGVVDDSQLPKDRFSAERLKGVDSTLKIQPAKLEDSAVYLCASSVTGRTSSGANVLTFGAGSRLTVL.

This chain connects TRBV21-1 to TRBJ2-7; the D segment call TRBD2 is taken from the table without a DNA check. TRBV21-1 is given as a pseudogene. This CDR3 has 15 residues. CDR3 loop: CASTSGGIKGDEQYF. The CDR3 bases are TGTGCCAGCACTAGTGGAGGGATAAAGGGTGACGAGCAGTACTTC.

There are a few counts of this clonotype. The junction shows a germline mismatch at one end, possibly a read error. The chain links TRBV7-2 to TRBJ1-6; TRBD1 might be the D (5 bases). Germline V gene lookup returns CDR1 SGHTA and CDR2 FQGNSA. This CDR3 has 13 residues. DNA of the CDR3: TGTGCCAGCCAGGGACGTAATAATTCACCCCCCCACTTT. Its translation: CASQGRNNSPPHF.

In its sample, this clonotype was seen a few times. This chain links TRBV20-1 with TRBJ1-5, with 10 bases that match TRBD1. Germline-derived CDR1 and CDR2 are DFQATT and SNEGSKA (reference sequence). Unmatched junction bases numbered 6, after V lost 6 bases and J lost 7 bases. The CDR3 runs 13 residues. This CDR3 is CSAQDRGLQPQHF. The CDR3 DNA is TGCAGTGCCCAAGACAGGGGGCTCCAGCCCCAGCATTTT.

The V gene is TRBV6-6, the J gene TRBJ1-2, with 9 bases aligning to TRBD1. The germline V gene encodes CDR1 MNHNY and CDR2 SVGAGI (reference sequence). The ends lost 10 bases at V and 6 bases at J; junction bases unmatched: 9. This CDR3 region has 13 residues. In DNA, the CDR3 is TGTGCCACCAGACAGGACAGGGGCGATGGCTACACCTTC. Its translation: CATRQDRGDGYTF.

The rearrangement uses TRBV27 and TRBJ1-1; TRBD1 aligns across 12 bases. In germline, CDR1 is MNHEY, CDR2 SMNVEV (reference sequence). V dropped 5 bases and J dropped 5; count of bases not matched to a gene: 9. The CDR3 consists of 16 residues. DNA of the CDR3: TGTGCCAGCAGTAACCGGGACAGGGGGCGTTATACTGAAGCTTTCTTT. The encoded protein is CASSNRDRGRYTEAFF.

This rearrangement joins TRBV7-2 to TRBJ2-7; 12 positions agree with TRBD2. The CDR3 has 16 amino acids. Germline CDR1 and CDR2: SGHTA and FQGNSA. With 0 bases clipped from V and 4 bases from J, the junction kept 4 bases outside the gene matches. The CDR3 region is CASSLATSGGFYEQYF. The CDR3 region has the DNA TGTGCCAGCAGCTTAGCTACTAGCGGGGGGTTTTACGAGCAGTACTTC. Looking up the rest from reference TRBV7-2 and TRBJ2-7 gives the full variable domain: GAGVSQSPSNKVTEKGKDVELRCDPISGHTALYWYRQSLGQGLEFLIYFQGNSAPDKSGLPSDRFSAERTGGSVSTLTIQRTQQEDSAVYLCASSLATSGGFYEQYFGPGTRLTVT.

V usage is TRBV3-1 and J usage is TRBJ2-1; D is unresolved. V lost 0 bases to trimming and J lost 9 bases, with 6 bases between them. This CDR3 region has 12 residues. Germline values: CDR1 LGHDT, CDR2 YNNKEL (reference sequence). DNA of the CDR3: TGTGCCAGCAGCCAAGAGGGTCGTGAGCAGTTCTTC. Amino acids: CASSQEGREQFF.